The rows below give T cell receptor beta chains drawn from one sample of a study of shared clonotypes between healthy human individuals. TCRdb's copy holds only in-frame clones and misses some; the assay was immunoSEQ multiplex PCR. This sample has over 2,000,000 clones, with over 85% found just once. The specimen was naive CD8+ T cells from PBMCs. These receptors were collected from a man aged 18 to 35 in good health. Some clones in this sample may be carry-over from other donors' samples. CDR3s include the opening cysteine and the closing phenylalanine or tryptophan. The D gene is left open where the match is weak.

CDR3: CASSQVISGAYEQYF
J: TRBJ2-7
D: TRBD2
V: TRBV4-2

CDR3: CATGGTAYEQYF
J: TRBJ2-7
D: NA
V: TRBV15

CDR3: CASSTRGVEHSGANVLTF
J: TRBJ2-6
D: NA
V: TRBV7-3

CDR3: CASSLGIGTEAFF
J: TRBJ1-1
D: NA
V: TRBV28

CDR3: CASTRLVGANTEAFF
J: TRBJ1-1
D: NA
V: TRBV11-2

CDR3: CASSVDGTQPQHF
J: TRBJ1-5
D: NA
V: TRBV9

CDR3: CASSPRGGVGYEQYF
J: TRBJ2-7
D: NA
V: TRBV19

CDR3: CASSLSLAGEYEQYF
J: TRBJ2-7
D: TRBD2
V: TRBV28

CDR3: CASSVAAQPGSYLGEQFF
J: TRBJ2-1
D: NA
V: TRBV9

CDR3: CASSLLVLAEPEETQYF
J: TRBJ2-5
D: TRBD2
V: TRBV28